This TCR beta chain appears in the sequencing data of a study of cytomegalovirus exposure and HLA in healthy donors (dated by TCRdb to about 2017). Describing the broader study: According to a later analysis, one platform produced both the roughly 130 validation repertoires and the 670 or so repertoires of the first cohort. The study aimed to test whether signatures of past pathogen exposure could be identified by cataloging public T cell receptors. Along with the approximately 650-subject first cohort, a separate validation cohort of about 110 different subjects was used. The study combined high-throughput TCR immunosequencing, statistical association of individual TCRs with disease status, and machine learning to predict cytomegalovirus infection status.

The CDR3 runs 12 amino acids, cysteine and phenylalanine included. The DNA shown is the 36-base CDR3, in frame from base 1. CDR1 SGHKS and CDR2 YYEKEE are derived from the germline V gene (reference sequence). Trimming takes 2 bases from V and 11 bases from J, and the germline ends sit 14 bases apart. Separate from the approximately 670-subject first cohort, the validation cohort of 95 to 150 subjects was the group to which the donors belonged. The library was generated by the immunoSEQ multiplex PCR assay. The paper's processing steps were these. A statistical classification framework was built for diagnosing cytomegalovirus status from the catalog of TCR beta chain sequences. Drawn from immuneACCESS, this table holds only the in-frame rearrangements with V and J called that TCRdb kept. Clones are partly lost; checked studies trace under half to an unresolved V gene and leave the rest unexplained. V, J and clone size are those of that table, while D and trimming were read from the DNA. The sample table records hundreds of thousands of clones; 70% to 90% of these occur just once. The ten top clones hold about 0.8% of the sample.

About this clone: There is no known antigen for this receptor. No clone much larger than this one lies a single base away; base qualities are absent.

The investigation overall reported the following: In a later analysis, TCRs clustered in the first cohort were found to also tend to co-occur in the approximately 110 validation repertoires, with approximately 93% of cluster scores above 0. In both the original and validation cohorts, the classifier was reported to diagnose cytomegalovirus status with high specificity and sensitivity. A later analysis had no HLA typing for the validation cohort, so co-occurrence there was scored across all 110 or so repertoires. A total of 150 or so TCR beta chains were listed by the study as associated with cytomegalovirus. While some public TCRs were present in many individuals, most TCR sequences turned up only very rarely across donors. A few of the identified cytomegalovirus-associated TCR beta chains were confirmed in vitro to be specific for cytomegalovirus antigens. The authors suggested that the approach could potentially be generalized to other disease states and immunological phenotypes.

The origin of this receptor is a woman younger than 30 in good health and CMV-seronegative. The chain is made from TRBV5-5 and TRBJ2-7; the D gene assignment is ambiguous. Material for sequencing was PBMCs. The sequenced DNA: TGTGCCAGCAGCTTCATCTATGCGGTGGAGTACTTC. Its product reads: CASSFIYAVEYF.